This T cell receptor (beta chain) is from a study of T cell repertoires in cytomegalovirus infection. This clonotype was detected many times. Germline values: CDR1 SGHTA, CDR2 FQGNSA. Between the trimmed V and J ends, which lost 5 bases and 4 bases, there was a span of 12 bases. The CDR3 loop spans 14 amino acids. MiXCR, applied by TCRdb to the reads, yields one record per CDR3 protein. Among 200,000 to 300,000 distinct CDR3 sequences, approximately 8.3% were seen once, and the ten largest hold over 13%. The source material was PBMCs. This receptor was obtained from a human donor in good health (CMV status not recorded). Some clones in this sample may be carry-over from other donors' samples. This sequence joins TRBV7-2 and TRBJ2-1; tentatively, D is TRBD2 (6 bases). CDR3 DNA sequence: TGTGCCAGCAGCACCCGGACTATTTACAATGAGCAGTTCTTC. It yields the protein CASSTRTIYNEQFF.